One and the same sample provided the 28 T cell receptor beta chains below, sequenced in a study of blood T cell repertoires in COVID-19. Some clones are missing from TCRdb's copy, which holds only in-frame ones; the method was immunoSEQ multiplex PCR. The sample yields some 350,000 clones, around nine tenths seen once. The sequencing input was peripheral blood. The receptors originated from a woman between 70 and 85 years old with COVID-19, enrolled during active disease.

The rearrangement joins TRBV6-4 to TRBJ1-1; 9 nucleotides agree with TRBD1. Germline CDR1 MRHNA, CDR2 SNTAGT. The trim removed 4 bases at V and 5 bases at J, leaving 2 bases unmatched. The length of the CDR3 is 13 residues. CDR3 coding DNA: TGTGCCAGCAGTGCGACAGGGGGGACTGAAGCTTTCTTT. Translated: CASSATGGTEAFF.

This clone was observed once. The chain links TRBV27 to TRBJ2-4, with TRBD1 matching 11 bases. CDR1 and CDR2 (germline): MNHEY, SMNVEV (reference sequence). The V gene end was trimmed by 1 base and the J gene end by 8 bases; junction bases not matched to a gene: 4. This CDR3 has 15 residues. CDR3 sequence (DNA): TGTGCCAGCAGTTTATTGGACAGGGGGCCTTACATTCAGTACTTC. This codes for CASSLLDRGPYIQYF.

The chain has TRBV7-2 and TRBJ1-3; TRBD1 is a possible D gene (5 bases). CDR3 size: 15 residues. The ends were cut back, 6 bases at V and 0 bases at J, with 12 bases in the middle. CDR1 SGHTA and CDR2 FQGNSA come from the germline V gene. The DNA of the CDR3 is TGTGCCAGCAGTACTTGGGGGGTCTCTGGAAACACCATATATTTT. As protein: CASSTWGVSGNTIYF. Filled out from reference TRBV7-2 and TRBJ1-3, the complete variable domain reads GAGVSQSPSNKVTEKGKDVELRCDPISGHTALYWYRQSLGQGLEFLIYFQGNSAPDKSGLPSDRFSAERTGGSVSTLTIQRTQQEDSAVYLCASSTWGVSGNTIYFGEGSWLTVV.

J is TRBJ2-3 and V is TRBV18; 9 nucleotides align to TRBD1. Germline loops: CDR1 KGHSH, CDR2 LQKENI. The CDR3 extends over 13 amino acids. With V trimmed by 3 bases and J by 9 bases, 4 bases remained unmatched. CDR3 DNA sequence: TGTGCCAGCTCACCCGGGGACAGGGAAACGCAGTATTTT. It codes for CASSPGDRETQYF.

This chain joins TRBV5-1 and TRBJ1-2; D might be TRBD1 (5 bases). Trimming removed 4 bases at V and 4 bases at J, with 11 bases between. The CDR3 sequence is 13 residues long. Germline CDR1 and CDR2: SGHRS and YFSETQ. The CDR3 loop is CASSTDISYGYTF. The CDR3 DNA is TGCGCCAGCAGCACGGACATTTCCTATGGCTACACCTTC.

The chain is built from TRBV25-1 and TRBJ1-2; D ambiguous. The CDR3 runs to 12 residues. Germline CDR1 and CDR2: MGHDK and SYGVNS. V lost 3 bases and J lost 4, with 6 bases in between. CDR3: CASSELGYGYTF. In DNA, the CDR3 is TGTGCCAGCAGTGAGCTAGGCTATGGCTACACCTTC.

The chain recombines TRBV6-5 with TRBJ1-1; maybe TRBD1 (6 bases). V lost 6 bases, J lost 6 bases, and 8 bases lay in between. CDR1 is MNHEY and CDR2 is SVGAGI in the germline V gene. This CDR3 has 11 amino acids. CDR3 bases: TGTGCCAGCAGGGGGGGGCCTGAAGCTTTCTTT. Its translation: CASRGGPEAFF.

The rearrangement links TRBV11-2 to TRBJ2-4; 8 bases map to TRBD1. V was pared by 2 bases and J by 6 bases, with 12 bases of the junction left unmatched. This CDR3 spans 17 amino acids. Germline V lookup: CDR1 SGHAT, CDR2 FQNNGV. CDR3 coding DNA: TGTGCCAGCAGCTTAACCTTATCAACGACAGGGGCAAACATTCAGTACTTC. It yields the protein CASSLTLSTTGANIQYF.

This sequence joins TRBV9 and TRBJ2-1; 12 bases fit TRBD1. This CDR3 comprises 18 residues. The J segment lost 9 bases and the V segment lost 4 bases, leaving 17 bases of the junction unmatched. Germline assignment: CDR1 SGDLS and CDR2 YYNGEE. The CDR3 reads CASSTPRSGQGAPGEQFF. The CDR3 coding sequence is TGTGCCAGCAGCACCCCCCGGTCGGGACAGGGGGCGCCCGGTGAGCAGTTCTTC.

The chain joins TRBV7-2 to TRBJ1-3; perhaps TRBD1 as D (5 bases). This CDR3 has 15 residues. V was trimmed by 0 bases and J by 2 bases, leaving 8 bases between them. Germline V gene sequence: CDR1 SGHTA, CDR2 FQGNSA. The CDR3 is CASSLADSPGNTIYF. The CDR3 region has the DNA TGTGCCAGCAGCTTAGCCGACAGTCCTGGAAACACCATATATTTT.

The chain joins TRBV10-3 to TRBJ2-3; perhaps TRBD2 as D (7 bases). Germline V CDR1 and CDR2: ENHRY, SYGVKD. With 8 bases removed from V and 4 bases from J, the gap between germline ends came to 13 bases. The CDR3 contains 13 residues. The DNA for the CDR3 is TGTGCCATCGGGGGGGGCCGACCAGATACGCAGTATTTT. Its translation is CAIGGGRPDTQYF.

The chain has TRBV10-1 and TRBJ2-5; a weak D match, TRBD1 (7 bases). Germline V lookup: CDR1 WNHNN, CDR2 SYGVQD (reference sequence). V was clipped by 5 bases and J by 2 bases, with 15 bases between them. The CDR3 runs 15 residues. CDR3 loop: CASSPGGTAQETQYF. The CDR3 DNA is TGCGCCAGCAGTCCCGGAGGGACAGCTCAAGAGACCCAGTACTTC.

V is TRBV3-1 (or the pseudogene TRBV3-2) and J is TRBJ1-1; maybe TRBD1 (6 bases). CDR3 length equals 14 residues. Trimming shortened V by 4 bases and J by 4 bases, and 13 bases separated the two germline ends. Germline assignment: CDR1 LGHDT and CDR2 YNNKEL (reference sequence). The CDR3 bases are TGTGCCAGCAGCCTTGGGAGGGGGACCACTGAAGCTTTCTTT. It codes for CASSLGRGTTEAFF.

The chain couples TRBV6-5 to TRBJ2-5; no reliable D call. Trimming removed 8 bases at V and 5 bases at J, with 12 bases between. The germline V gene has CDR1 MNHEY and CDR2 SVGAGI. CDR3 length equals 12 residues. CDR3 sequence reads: CASSLGYETQYF. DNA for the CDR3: TGTGCCAGCTCACTGGGCTACGAGACCCAGTACTTC.

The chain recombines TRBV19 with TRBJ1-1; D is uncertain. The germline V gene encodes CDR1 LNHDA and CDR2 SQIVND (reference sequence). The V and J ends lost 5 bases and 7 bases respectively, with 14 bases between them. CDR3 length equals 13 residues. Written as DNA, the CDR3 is TGTGCCAGTAGTCAAGGGCGGGGAGGTGAAGCTTTCTTT. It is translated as CASSQGRGGEAFF.

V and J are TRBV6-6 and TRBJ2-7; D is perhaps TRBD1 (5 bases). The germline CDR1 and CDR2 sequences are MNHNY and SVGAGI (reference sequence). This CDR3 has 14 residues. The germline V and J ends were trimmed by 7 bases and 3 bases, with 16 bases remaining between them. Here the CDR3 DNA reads TGTGCCAGCAAACCCGGACAAGCCGACTACGAGCAGTACTTC. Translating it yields CASKPGQADYEQYF.

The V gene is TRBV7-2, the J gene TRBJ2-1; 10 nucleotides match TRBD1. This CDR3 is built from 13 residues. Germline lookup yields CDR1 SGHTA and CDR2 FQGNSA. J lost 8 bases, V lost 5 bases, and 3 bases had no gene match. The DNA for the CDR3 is TGTGCCAGCAGCGAGACAGGGGGCTATGAGCAGTTCTTC. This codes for CASSETGGYEQFF.

The CDR3 nucleotides read TGTGCCAGTAGTATTAGGGACTATGGAGGCACTGAAGCTTTCTTT. It yields the protein CASSIRDYGGTEAFF. The genes are TRBV19 and TRBJ1-1; weak D call: TRBD1 (5 bases). V dropped 3 bases and J dropped 4 bases, with 15 bases sitting between them. The CDR3 is 15 amino acids. The germline gives CDR1 LNHDA, CDR2 SQIVND (reference sequence). Drawing the rest from reference TRBV19 and TRBJ1-1, the complete variable domain is DGGITQSPKYLFRKEGQNVTLSCEQNLNHDAMYWYRQDPGQGLRLIYYSQIVNDFQKGDIAEGYSVSREKKESFPLTVTSAQKNPTAFYLCASSIRDYGGTEAFFGQGTRLTVV.

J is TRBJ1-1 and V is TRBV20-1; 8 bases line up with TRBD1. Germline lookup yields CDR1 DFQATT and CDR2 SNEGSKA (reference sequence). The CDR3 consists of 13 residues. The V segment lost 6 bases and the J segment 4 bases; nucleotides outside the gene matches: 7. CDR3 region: CSASLTGGTEAFF. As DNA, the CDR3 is TGCAGTGCGAGTCTTACAGGGGGCACTGAAGCTTTCTTT.

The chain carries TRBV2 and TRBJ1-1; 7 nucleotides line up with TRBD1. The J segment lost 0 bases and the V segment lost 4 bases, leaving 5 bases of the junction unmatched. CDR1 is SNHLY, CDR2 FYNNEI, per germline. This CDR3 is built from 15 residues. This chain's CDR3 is CASSVQGTVNTEAFF. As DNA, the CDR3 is TGTGCCAGCAGTGTCCAGGGGACAGTGAACACTGAAGCTTTCTTT. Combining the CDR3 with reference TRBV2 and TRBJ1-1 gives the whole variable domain EPEVTQTPSHQVTQMGQEVILRCVPISNHLYFYWYRQILGQKVEFLVSFYNNEISEKSEIFDDQFSVERPDGSNFTLKIRSTKLEDSAMYFCASSVQGTVNTEAFFGQGTRLTVV.

CDR3 amino acids: CASSVGQTDTQYF. The CDR3 DNA follows: TGTGCCAGCAGCGTAGGACAGACAGATACGCAGTATTTT. V is TRBV9 and J is TRBJ2-3, with D perhaps TRBD1 (5 bases). In germline, CDR1 is SGDLS, CDR2 YYNGEE. Trimming took 0 bases from V and 3 from J, leaving 5 bases between them. The CDR3 extends over 13 amino acids.

CDR3 amino acids: CASSLTSNQPQHF. The CDR3 region has the DNA TGTGCCAGCAGCTTAACCTCCAATCAGCCCCAGCATTTT. The V gene is TRBV7-3, the J gene TRBJ1-5; D remains unclear. The germline CDR1 and CDR2 sequences are SGHTA and FQGTGA. The CDR3 spans 13 residues. Deletions cut 0 bases from V and 3 bases from J, with 3 bases between.

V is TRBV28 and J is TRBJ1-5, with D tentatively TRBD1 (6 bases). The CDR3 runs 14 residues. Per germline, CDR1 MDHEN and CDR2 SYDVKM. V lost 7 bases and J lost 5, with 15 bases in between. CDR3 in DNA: TGTGCCAGCATCCCCACAGGGCTAGATCAGCCCCAGCATTTT. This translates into CASIPTGLDQPQHF.

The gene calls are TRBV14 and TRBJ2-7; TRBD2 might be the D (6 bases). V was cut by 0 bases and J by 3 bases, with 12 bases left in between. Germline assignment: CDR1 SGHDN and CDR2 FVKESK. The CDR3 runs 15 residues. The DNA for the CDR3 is TGTGCCAGCAGCCAAGATGGGGGGATCTACTACGAGCAGTACTTC. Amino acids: CASSQDGGIYYEQYF.

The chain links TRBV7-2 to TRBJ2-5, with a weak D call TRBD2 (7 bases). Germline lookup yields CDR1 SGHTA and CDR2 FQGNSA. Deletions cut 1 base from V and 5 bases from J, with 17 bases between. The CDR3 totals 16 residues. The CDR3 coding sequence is TGTGCCAGCAGCTTAGTTTCGGGGGGCAGAGGGGAGACCCAGTACTTC. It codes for CASSLVSGGRGETQYF. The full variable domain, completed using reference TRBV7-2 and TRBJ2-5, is GAGVSQSPSNKVTEKGKDVELRCDPISGHTALYWYRQSLGQGLEFLIYFQGNSAPDKSGLPSDRFSAERTGGSVSTLTIQRTQQEDSAVYLCASSLVSGGRGETQYFGPGTRLLVL.

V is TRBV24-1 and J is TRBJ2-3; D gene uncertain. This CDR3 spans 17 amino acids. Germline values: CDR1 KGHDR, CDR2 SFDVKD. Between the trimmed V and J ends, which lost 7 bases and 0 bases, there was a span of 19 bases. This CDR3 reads CATRPLSRETSTDTQYF. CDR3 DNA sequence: TGTGCCACCAGGCCCCTCTCCCGAGAAACTAGCACAGATACGCAGTATTTT.

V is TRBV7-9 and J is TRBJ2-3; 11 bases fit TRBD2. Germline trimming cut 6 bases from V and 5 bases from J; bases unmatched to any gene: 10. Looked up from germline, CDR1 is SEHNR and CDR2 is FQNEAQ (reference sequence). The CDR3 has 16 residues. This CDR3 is CASRESGTSGRDTQYF. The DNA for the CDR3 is TGTGCCAGCAGGGAGTCAGGGACTAGCGGCAGAGATACGCAGTATTTT.

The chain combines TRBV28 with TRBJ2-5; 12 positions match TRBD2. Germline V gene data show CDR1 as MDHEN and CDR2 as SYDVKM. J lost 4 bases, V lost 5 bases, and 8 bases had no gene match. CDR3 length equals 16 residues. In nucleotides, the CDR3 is TGTGCCAGCAGTGCTCTAGCGGGGGGGCCCAGAGAGACCCAGTACTTC. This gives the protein CASSALAGGPRETQYF. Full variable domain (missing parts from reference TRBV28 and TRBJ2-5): DVKVTQSSRYLVKRTGEKVFLECVQDMDHENMFWYRQDPGLGLRLIYFSYDVKMKEKGDIPEGYSVSREKKERFSLILESASTNQTSMYLCASSALAGGPRETQYFGPGTRLLVL.